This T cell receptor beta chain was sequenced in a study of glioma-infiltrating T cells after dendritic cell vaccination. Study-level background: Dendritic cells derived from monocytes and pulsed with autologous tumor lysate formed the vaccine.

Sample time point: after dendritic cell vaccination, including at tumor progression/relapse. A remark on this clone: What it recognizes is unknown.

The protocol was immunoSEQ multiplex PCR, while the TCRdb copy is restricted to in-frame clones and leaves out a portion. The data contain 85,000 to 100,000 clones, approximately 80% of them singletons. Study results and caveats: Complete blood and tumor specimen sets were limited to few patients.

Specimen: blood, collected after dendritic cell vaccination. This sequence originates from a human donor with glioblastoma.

CDR3 residues: CASSLLGQGGSTEAFF. In DNA form, the CDR3 reads TGCGCCAGCAGTTTGCTAGGACAGGGAGGTAGCACTGAAGCTTTCTTT. The chain couples TRBV5-1 to TRBJ1-1, with TRBD1 matching 8 bases. The V segment lost 5 bases and the J segment 4 bases; nucleotides outside the gene matches: 13. The CDR3 contains 16 residues. Germline V CDR1 and CDR2: SGHRS, YFSETQ.